This T cell receptor (beta chain) was documented in a study of CD8 T cells in Susac syndrome. Of note for this clonotype: Its antigen is still unknown.

Study observations and caveats: The study's TCR sequencing and HLA analysis covered a relatively small number of individuals, and the study acknowledged this.

The CDR3 loop spans 18 amino acids. From germline, CDR1 is MNHEY and CDR2 SVGAGI. Trimming left V 2 bases short and J 0 bases short, with 16 bases between. 0.5 to 1 ug RNA was reverse transcribed with random hexamers. TCRdb used MiXCR to reprocess the immunoSEQ multiplex PCR reads, holding one entry per CDR3 protein. The table has about 430,000 distinct CDR3 sequences, approximately 85% seen once. The TCR sequence derives from a human donor with multiple sclerosis. The sequenced sample consisted of CD8+ T cells from PBMCs. The chain recombines TRBV6-5 with TRBJ2-2, with D possibly TRBD2 on 5 matching bases. The CDR3 reads CASSYPLGGGANTGELFF. Written as DNA, the CDR3 is TGTGCCAGCAGTTACCCACTCGGAGGAGGCGCGAACACCGGGGAGCTGTTTTTT.